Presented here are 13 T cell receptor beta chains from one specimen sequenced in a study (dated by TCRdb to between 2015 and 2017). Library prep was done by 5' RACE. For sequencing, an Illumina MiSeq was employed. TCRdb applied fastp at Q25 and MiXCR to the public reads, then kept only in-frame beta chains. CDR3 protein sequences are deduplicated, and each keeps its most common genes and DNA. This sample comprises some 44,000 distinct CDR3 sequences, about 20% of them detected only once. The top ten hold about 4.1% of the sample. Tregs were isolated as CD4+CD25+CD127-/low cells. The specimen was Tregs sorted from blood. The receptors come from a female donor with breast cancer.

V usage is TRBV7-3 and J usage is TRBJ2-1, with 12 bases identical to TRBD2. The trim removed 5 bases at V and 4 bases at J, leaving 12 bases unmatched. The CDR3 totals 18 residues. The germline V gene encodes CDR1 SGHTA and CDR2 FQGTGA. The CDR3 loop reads CASSPLETSGRYYNEQFF. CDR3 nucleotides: TGTGCCAGCAGCCCACTCGAGACTAGCGGGAGATATTACAATGAGCAGTTCTTC.

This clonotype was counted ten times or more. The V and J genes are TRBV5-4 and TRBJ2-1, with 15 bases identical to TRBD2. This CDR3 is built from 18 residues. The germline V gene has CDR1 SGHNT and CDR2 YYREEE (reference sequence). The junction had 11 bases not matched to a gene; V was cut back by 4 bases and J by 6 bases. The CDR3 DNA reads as TGTGCCAGCAGCGCACGGACTAGCGGGAGGGCCGGGGGCAATGAGCAGTTCTTC. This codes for CASSARTSGRAGGNEQFF.

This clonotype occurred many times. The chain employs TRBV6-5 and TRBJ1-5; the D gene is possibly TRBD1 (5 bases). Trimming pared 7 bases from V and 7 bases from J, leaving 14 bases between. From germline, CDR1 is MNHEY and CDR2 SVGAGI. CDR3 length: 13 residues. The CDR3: CASTTGEGQPQHF. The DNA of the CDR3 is TGTGCCAGCACCACGGGGGAGGGACAGCCCCAGCATTTT.

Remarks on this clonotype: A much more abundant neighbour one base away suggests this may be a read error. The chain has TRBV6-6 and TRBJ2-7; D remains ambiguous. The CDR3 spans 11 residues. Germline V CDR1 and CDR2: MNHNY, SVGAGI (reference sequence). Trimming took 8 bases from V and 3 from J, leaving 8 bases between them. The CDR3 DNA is TGTGCCAGCTCGTACTACTACGAGCAGTACTTC. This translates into CASSYYYEQYF.

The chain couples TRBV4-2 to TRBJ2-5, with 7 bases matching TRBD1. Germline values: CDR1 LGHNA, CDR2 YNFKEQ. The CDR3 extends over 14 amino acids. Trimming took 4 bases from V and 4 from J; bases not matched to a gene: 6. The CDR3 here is CASSLKTGTETQYF. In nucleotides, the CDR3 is TGTGCCAGCAGCCTTAAGACAGGGACAGAGACCCAGTACTTC.

The CDR3 region has the DNA TGCAGTGCTCCGGACAGGGGCGGTAACTATGGCTACACCTTC. This gives the protein CSAPDRGGNYGYTF. The rearrangement uses TRBV20-1 and TRBJ1-2; 9 bases are a match to TRBD1. After removal of 5 bases from V and 1 base from J, the junction contained 5 bases not matched to a gene. Germline CDR1 DFQATT, CDR2 SNEGSKA (reference sequence). CDR3 length: 14 residues.

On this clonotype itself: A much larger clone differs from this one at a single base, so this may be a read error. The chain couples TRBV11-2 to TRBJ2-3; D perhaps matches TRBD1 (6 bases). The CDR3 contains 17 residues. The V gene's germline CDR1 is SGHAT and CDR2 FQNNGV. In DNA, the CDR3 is TGTGCCGGCAGCTTACATAACAGGGTCGCGCAGACAGATACGCAGTATTTT. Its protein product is CAGSLHNRVAQTDTQYF.

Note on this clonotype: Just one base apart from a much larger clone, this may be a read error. The CDR3 DNA sequence: TGCGCCAGCAGCTTGGATCTGAGCTCTGGAAACACCACATATTTT. As protein: CASSLDLSSGNTTYF. This sequence joins TRBV5-1 and TRBJ1-3; no reliable D call. The germline V gene encodes CDR1 SGHRS and CDR2 YFSETQ. The CDR3 loop spans 15 amino acids.

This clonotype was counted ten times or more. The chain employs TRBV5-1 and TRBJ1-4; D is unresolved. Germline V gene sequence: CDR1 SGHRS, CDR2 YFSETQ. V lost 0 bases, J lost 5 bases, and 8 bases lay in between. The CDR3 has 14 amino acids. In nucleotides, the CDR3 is TGCGCCAGCAGCTTGGGAGGAAAGAATGAAAAACTGTTTTTT. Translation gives CASSLGGKNEKLFF. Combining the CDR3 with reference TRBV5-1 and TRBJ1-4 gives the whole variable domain KAGVTQTPRYLIKTRGQQVTLSCSPISGHRSVSWYQQTPGQGLQFLFEYFSETQRNKGNFPGRFSGRQFSNSRSEMNVSTLELGDSALYLCASSLGGKNEKLFFGSGTQLSVL.

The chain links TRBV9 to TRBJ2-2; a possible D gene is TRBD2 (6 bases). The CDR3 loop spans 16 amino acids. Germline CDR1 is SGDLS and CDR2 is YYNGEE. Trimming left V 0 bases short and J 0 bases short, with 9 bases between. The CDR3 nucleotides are TGTGCCAGCAGCGTAGCTGGGAGGACGAACACCGGGGAGCTGTTTTTT. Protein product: CASSVAGRTNTGELFF.

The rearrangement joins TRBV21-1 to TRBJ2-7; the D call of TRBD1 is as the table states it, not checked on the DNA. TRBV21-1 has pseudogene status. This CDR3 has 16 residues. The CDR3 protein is CASSTDSDGFVNEQYF. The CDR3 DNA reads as TGTGCCAGCAGCACCGACAGTGACGGCTTTGTAAACGAGCAGTACTTC.

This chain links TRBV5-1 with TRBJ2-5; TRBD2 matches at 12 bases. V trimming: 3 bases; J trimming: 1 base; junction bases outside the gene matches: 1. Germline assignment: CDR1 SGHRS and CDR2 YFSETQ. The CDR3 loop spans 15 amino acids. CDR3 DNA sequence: TGCGCCAGCAGCTGGACTAGCGGGGTCCAAGAGACCCAGTACTTC. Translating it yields CASSWTSGVQETQYF.

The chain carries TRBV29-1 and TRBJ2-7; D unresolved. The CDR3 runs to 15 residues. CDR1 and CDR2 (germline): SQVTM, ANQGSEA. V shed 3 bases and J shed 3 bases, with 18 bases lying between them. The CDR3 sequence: CSVELRANRNYEQYF. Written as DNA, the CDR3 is TGCAGCGTTGAGTTACGGGCAAACCGCAACTACGAGCAGTACTTC.